One sample yielded the 12 T cell receptor beta chains listed below, sequenced in a study of vaccination and CD4 T cells after COVID-19. The Oncomine TCR Beta short-read assay was applied to DNA of cultured CD4+ T cells. Each CDR3 protein gets one entry after TCRdb re-called the PCR reads with MiXCR. The repertoire includes about 25,000 distinct CDR3 sequences, 60% to 80% of them detected once, and roughly 15% sits in the top ten. For these receptors, no antigen is known. The treatment here: roughly 10-day PBMC culture with coronavirus spike peptide pools or control peptides (ViraFEST assay). The material was CD4+ T cells from blood, cultured in vitro, obtained after SARS-CoV-2 vaccination. The source of these receptors is a human donor who received a COVID-19 vaccine.

This chain connects TRBV19 to TRBJ2-4; the D gene is possibly TRBD1 (5 bases). This CDR3 comprises 16 residues. Looked up from germline, CDR1 is LNHDA and CDR2 is SQIVND (reference sequence). V was trimmed by 2 bases and J by 8 bases, leaving 19 bases between them. The CDR3 bases are TGTGCCAGTAGTATATGGGGCACGGCTTCGGCCCACATTCAGTACTTC. It yields the protein CASSIWGTASAHIQYF.

The chain combines TRBV10-3 with TRBJ1-1, with D possibly being TRBD1 (5 bases). CDR1 and CDR2 from the germline V gene are ENHRY and SYGVKD. The V and J ends lost 1 base and 4 bases respectively, with 10 bases between them. The CDR3 totals 14 residues. This CDR3 reads CAISEYSGITEAFF. In nucleotides, the CDR3 is TGTGCCATCAGTGAGTATTCAGGGATCACTGAAGCTTTCTTT.

The V gene is TRBV7-9, the J gene TRBJ1-2, with 7 nucleotides matching TRBD1. CDR1 SEHNR and CDR2 FQNEAQ come from the germline V gene (reference sequence). The CDR3 has 13 amino acids. The junction had 3 bases not matched to a gene; V was cut back by 1 base and J by 7 bases. CDR3: CASSLEGGFGYTF. As DNA, the CDR3 is TGTGCCAGCAGCTTAGAAGGGGGCTTTGGCTACACCTTC.

This clonotype showed up just a few times. This sequence joins TRBV19 and TRBJ1-2; 8 bases match TRBD1. Per germline, CDR1 LNHDA and CDR2 SQIVND (reference sequence). V was pared by 7 bases and J by 4 bases, with 5 bases of the junction left unmatched. The length of the CDR3 is 13 residues. The CDR3 region is CASTDDRGYGYTF. DNA for the CDR3: TGTGCCAGTACCGATGACAGGGGCTATGGCTACACCTTC.

A few counts support this clonotype. The chain combines TRBV20-1 with TRBJ1-2, with no clear D. This CDR3 comprises 9 residues. V shed 7 bases and J shed 10 bases, with 10 bases lying between them. In germline, CDR1 is DFQATT, CDR2 SNEGSKA (reference sequence). This CDR3 is CSVPDSYTF. CDR3 nucleotides: TGCAGTGTCCCGGATTCCTACACCTTC.

As DNA, the CDR3 is TGTGCCAGTACCCAAGGGGGTGTCGGCACTGAAGCTTTCTTT. Residues: CASTQGGVGTEAFF. The gene calls are TRBV19 and TRBJ1-1, with D perhaps matching TRBD1 (6 bases). The length of the CDR3 is 14 residues. Germline V gene lookup returns CDR1 LNHDA and CDR2 SQIVND (reference sequence). V lost 7 bases and J lost 4, with 16 bases in between.

The chain has TRBV12-5 and TRBJ2-1; 13 bases match TRBD2. V gave up 6 bases and J gave up 0 bases; unmatched junction bases: 14. The CDR3 has 20 residues. The germline V gene encodes CDR1 LGHNT and CDR2 FRNRAP. The CDR3 sequence is CASGWTTSGGAGSSYNEQFF. The CDR3 coding sequence is TGTGCTAGTGGGTGGACAACTAGCGGGGGGGCCGGGAGCTCCTACAATGAGCAGTTCTTC.

The chain employs TRBV29-1 and TRBJ1-2, with D perhaps TRBD1 (6 bases). This CDR3 has 15 amino acids. V lost 3 bases to trimming and J lost 0 bases, with 14 bases between them. Germline V CDR1 and CDR2: SQVTM, ANQGSEA. The CDR3 DNA reads as TGCAGCGTTGAGCCCCAGGGGCAGGCTAACTATGGCTACACCTTC. The encoded protein is CSVEPQGQANYGYTF.

The rearrangement uses TRBV2 and TRBJ1-6, with D perhaps matching TRBD1 (5 bases). V was shortened by 3 bases and J by 2 bases, with 11 bases between the two germline ends. Germline assignment: CDR1 SNHLY and CDR2 FYNNEI. This CDR3 is 16 amino acids long. CDR3 sequence reads: CASSDNRGPYNSPLHF. The CDR3 nucleotides read TGTGCCAGCAGTGACAATAGGGGACCCTATAATTCACCCCTCCACTTT.

The chain employs TRBV24-1 and TRBJ2-6; D may be TRBD2 (5 bases). Trimming pared 6 bases from V and 0 bases from J, leaving 11 bases between. This CDR3 spans 16 amino acids. The germline gives CDR1 KGHDR, CDR2 SFDVKD. The CDR3 nucleotides read TGTGCCACCAGTTACGGGGATTCCTCTGGGGCCAACGTCCTGACTTTC. This sequence encodes CATSYGDSSGANVLTF.

V usage is TRBV20-1 and J usage is TRBJ2-1; 9 nucleotides match TRBD2. Unmatched junction bases numbered 6, after V lost 0 bases and J lost 6 bases. Germline CDR1 is DFQATT and CDR2 is SNEGSKA (reference sequence). The CDR3 totals 15 residues. The CDR3 loop is CSAREGGGAFNEQFF. CDR3 bases: TGCAGTGCTAGAGAGGGCGGGGGGGCGTTCAATGAGCAGTTCTTC.

The chain uses TRBV6-1 and TRBJ1-2, with a possible D match to TRBD1 (5 bases). This CDR3 is 11 amino acids long. Deletions cut 5 bases from V and 8 bases from J, with 9 bases between. CDR1 MNHNS and CDR2 SASEGT come from the germline V gene. CDR3 DNA: TGTGCCAGCAGTACGGGGGAAGGCTACACCTTC. Translating it yields CASSTGEGYTF.